This T cell receptor (beta chain) was identified in a study of cytomegalovirus exposure and HLA in healthy donors. Study at large: Early released data comprised approximately 85 million unique TCRs from HLA-typed donors.

When sampled, the donors appeared nominally healthy, though they likely had unrecorded immune exposures. This clone was seen more than once but under ten times. Its antigen is unidentified. Study-wide findings and caveats: CMV serostatus alone was available as immune exposure information. A later analysis linked a missense variant in DCLRE1C to the trimming of TCR beta V and J genes.

PCR involved 60 Vbeta and 13 Jbeta primers. Profiled with immunoSEQ multiplex PCR; TCRdb holds only in-frame clones, not every one. The sample records some 200,000 clones, roughly 74% being singletons. The CDR3 has 16 amino acids. The V segment lost 2 bases and the J segment 13 bases; nucleotides outside the gene matches: 15. Germline values: CDR1 MGHDK, CDR2 SYGVNS. V gene TRBV25-1 combines with J gene TRBJ2-1, with 9 positions matching TRBD1. The source is a female donor in good health and CMV-seronegative. What was sequenced was PBMCs. CDR3 amino acids: CASSETGGLGGGPQFF. The CDR3 region has the DNA TGTGCCAGCAGTGAAACAGGGGGCCTGGGCGGGGGCCCTCAGTTCTTC. Complete variable domain (other parts from reference TRBV25-1 and TRBJ2-1): EADIYQTPRYLVIGTGKKITLECSQTMGHDKMYWYQQDPGMELHLIHYSYGVNSTEKGDLSSESTVSRIRTEHFPLTLESARPSHTSQYLCASSETGGLGGGPQFFGPGTRLTVL.